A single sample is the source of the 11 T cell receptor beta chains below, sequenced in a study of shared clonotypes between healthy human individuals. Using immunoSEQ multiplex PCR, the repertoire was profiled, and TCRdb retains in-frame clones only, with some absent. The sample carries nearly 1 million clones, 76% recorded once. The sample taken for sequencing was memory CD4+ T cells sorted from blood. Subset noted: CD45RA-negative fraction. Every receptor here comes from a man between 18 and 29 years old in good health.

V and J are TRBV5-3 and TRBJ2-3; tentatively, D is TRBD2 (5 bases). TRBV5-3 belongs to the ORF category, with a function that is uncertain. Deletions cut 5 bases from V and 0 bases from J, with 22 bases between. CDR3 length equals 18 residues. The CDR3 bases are TGTGCCAGAAGATGCGCGGGCGCCCCTAAATCTAGCACAGATACGCAGTATTTT. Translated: CARRCAGAPKSSTDTQYF.

CDR3 sequence: CASTLTDTEAFF. The CDR3 DNA follows: TGTGCCAGCACCTTGACAGACACTGAAGCTTTCTTT. V and J are TRBV6-6 and TRBJ1-1; D is possibly TRBD1 (5 bases). V was shortened by 7 bases and J by 3 bases, with 9 bases between the two germline ends. Germline CDR1 and CDR2: MNHNY and SVGAGI (reference sequence). This CDR3 is built from 12 residues.

CDR3: CASSIQSSGANVLTF. CDR3 nucleotides: TGTGCCAGCAGCATCCAGAGCTCTGGGGCCAACGTCCTGACTTTC. This sequence joins TRBV5-5 and TRBJ2-6, with D unresolved. Trimming pared 4 bases from V and 0 bases from J, leaving 8 bases between. This CDR3 is 15 amino acids long. Germline-derived CDR1 and CDR2 are SGHKS and YYEKEE (reference sequence).

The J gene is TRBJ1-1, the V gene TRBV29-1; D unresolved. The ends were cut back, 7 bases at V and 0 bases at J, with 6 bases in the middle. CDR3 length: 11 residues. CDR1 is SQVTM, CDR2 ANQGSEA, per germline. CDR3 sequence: CSGEMNTEAFF. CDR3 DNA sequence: TGCAGCGGGGAGATGAACACTGAAGCTTTCTTT.

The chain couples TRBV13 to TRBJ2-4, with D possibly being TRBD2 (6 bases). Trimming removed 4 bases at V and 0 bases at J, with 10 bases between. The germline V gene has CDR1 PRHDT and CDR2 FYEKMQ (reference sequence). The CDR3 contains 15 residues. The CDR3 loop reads CASSWVEGAKNIQYF. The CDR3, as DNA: TGTGCCAGCAGCTGGGTGGAGGGAGCCAAAAACATTCAGTACTTC.

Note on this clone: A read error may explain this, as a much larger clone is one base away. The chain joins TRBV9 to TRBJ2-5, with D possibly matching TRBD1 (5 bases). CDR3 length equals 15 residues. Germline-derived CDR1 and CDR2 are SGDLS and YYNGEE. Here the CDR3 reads CAGSADRQQKETQYF. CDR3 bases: TGTGCCGGCAGCGCTGACAGACAACAGAAAGAGACCCAGTACTTC.

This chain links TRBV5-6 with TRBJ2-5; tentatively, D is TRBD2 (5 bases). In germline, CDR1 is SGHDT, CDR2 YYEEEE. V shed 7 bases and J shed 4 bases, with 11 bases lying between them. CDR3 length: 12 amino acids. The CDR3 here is CASGSRPETQYF. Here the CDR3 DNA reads TGTGCCAGCGGGAGCCGGCCAGAGACCCAGTACTTC.

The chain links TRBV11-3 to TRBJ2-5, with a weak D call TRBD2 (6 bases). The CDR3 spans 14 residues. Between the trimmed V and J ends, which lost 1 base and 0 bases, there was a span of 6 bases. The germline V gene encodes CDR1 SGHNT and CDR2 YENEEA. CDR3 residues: CASSLGDYQETQYF. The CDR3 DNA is TGTGCCAGCAGCTTAGGGGACTACCAAGAGACCCAGTACTTC.

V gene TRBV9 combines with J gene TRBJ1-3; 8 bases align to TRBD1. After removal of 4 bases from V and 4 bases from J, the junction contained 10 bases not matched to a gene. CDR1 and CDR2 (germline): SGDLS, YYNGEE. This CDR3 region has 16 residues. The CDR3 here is CASSPGQGAYGNTIYF. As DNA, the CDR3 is TGTGCCAGCAGCCCAGGGCAGGGGGCGTACGGAAACACCATATATTTT.

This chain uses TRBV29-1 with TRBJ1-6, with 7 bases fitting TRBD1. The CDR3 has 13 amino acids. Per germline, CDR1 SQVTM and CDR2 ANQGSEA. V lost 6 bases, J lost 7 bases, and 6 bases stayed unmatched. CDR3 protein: CSVTQGPNSPLHF. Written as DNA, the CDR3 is TGCAGCGTGACACAGGGGCCCAATTCACCCCTCCACTTT. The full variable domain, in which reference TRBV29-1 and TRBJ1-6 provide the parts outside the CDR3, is SAVISQKPSRDICQRGTSLTIQCQVDSQVTMMFWYRQQPGQSLTLIATANQGSEATYESGFVIDKFPISRPNLTFSTLTVSNMSPEDSSIYLCSVTQGPNSPLHFGNGTRLTVT.

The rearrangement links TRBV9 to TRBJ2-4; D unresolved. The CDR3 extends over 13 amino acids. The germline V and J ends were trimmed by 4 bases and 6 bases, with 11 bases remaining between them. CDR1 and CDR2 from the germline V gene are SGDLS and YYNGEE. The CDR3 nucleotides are TGTGCCAGCAGCTTCCCTCCAATAAACATTCAGTACTTC. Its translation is CASSFPPINIQYF.